Following are 15 T cell receptor beta chains from one sample sequenced in a study of shared clonotypes between healthy human individuals. Clones were sequenced by immunoSEQ multiplex PCR, and TCRdb holds only the in-frame ones, with some missing. The table lists 2 million to 2.5 million clones, over 85% of them singletons, with around 0.4% in the top ten. Source material: naive CD4+ T cells from PBMCs. As to subset: CD45RA+ positively selected. These receptors all stem from a man younger than 35 in good health. Some clones in this sample may be carry-over from other donors' samples.

This chain joins TRBV5-1 and TRBJ2-6; D remains ambiguous. The CDR3 has 16 amino acids. Trimming cost V 4 bases and J 2 bases, with 13 bases left between them. From germline, CDR1 is SGHRS and CDR2 YFSETQ. The CDR3 loop is CASSLRPDPGANVLTF. CDR3 sequence (DNA): TGCGCCAGCAGCCTGAGGCCCGACCCTGGGGCCAACGTCCTGACTTTC.

The chain carries TRBV28 and TRBJ1-2, with no clear D. Trimming took 3 bases from V and 6 from J, leaving 14 bases between them. CDR1 and CDR2 (germline): MDHEN, SYDVKM. The CDR3 consists of 14 residues. In DNA form, the CDR3 reads TGTGCCAGCAGTTTGACCGGGGAAAGGAATGGCTACACCTTC. Translated: CASSLTGERNGYTF.

The genes are TRBV15 and TRBJ2-1, with TRBD2 identical over 11 bases. Germline CDR1 reads LNHNV; CDR2 reads YYDKDF (reference sequence). V dropped 5 bases and J dropped 4; count of bases not matched to a gene: 7. The CDR3 length is 16 residues. As DNA, the CDR3 is TGTGCCACCAGCCAGGCGGGGACTAGCGGTTACAATGAGCAGTTCTTC. It codes for CATSQAGTSGYNEQFF.

The chain joins TRBV11-2 to TRBJ1-4; D ambiguous. Trimming stripped 9 bases from V and 7 bases from J, with 15 bases between. This CDR3 region has 13 residues. From germline, CDR1 is SGHAT and CDR2 FQNNGV. The CDR3 spells CASGWNGGEKLFF. CDR3 coding DNA: TGTGCCAGTGGTTGGAATGGAGGTGAAAAACTGTTTTTT.

The V call is TRBV28, the J call TRBJ1-1; D call uncertain. Trimming stripped 4 bases from V and 14 bases from J, with 14 bases between. CDR3 length equals 11 residues. The germline CDR1 and CDR2 sequences are MDHEN and SYDVKM. CDR3 sequence (DNA): TGTGCCAGCAGTTCTCCACCTTTAGGCTTCTTT. Residues: CASSSPPLGFF.

As for this clone: Other DNA variants within this sample encode the same CDR3. The chain couples TRBV7-6 to TRBJ2-7; tentative D call: TRBD2 (5 bases). The germline CDR1 and CDR2 sequences are SGHVS and FNYEAQ. The CDR3 length is 13 residues. V was cut by 5 bases and J by 4 bases, with 12 bases left in between. The CDR3 protein is CASSPGSTYEQYF. CDR3 coding DNA: TGTGCCAGCAGCCCGGGGAGCACTTACGAGCAGTACTTC.

The J gene is TRBJ2-7, the V gene TRBV15; no definite D call. Trimming shortened V by 1 base and J by 6 bases, and 7 bases separated the two germline ends. Per germline, CDR1 LNHNV and CDR2 YYDKDF (reference sequence). The length of the CDR3 is 12 residues. The CDR3: CATSRGGFEQYF. CDR3 sequence (DNA): TGTGCCACCAGCAGAGGTGGGTTCGAGCAGTACTTC.

Details on this clone: The same CDR3 arises from other DNA sequences in this sample as well. The chain carries TRBV5-1 and TRBJ1-5; possibly TRBD1 for D (6 bases). CDR3 size: 14 residues. Trimming took off 2 bases at V and 5 bases at J, with 11 bases between the two ends. Germline V gene sequence: CDR1 SGHRS, CDR2 YFSETQ. The CDR3 DNA is TGCGCCAGCAGCTTATCAGGGGCCGATCAGCCCCAGCATTTT. Protein product: CASSLSGADQPQHF.

This clone has a single count. The rearrangement uses TRBV9 and TRBJ2-7, with a weak D call TRBD2 (5 bases). CDR1 and CDR2 from the germline V gene are SGDLS and YYNGEE. The CDR3 extends over 13 amino acids. Between the trimmed V and J ends, which lost 2 bases and 4 bases, there was a span of 10 bases. This CDR3 is CASSVGERYEQYF. The CDR3 bases are TGTGCCAGCAGCGTCGGAGAGCGGTACGAGCAGTACTTC. Variable domain in full (rest from reference TRBV9 and TRBJ2-7): DSGVTQTPKHLITATGQRVTLRCSPRSGDLSVYWYQQSLDQGLQFLIQYYNGEERAKGNILERFSAQQFPDLHSELNLSSLELGDSALYFCASSVGERYEQYFGPGTRLTVT.

The chain's CDR3 is CATQAQVSTEAFF. The CDR3 region has the DNA TGTGCCACGCAGGCCCAGGTCAGCACTGAAGCTTTCTTT. The chain employs TRBV7-3 and TRBJ1-1; D call uncertain. Germline V gene data show CDR1 as SGHTA and CDR2 as FQGTGA. The ends were cut back, 10 bases at V and 4 bases at J, with 16 bases in the middle. The CDR3 is 13 amino acids.

The chain links TRBV28 to TRBJ2-1; TRBD2 agrees at 7 bases. CDR1 is MDHEN, CDR2 SYDVKM, per germline. The CDR3 totals 17 residues. The junction had 17 bases not matched to a gene; V was cut back by 4 bases and J by 8 bases. Written as DNA, the CDR3 is TGTGCCAGCAGTTCCTTGGTGCCTGGCGGGAGACGAGATGAGCAGTTCTTC. Translation: CASSSLVPGGRRDEQFF.

This clone was observed once. The rearrangement links TRBV1 to TRBJ2-5. TRBV1 is flagged as a pseudogene. The CDR3 consists of 15 residues. The CDR3 reads CTSSQEGRVQETQYF. In DNA form, the CDR3 reads TGCACCAGCAGCCAAGAGGGGCGGGTTCAAGAGACCCAGTACTTC.

The chain combines TRBV29-1 with TRBJ2-2; 7 nucleotides line up with TRBD1. This CDR3 comprises 12 residues. Per germline, CDR1 SQVTM and CDR2 ANQGSEA. V shed 6 bases, J shed 4 bases, and the junction held 2 bases outside the gene matches. The CDR3 DNA is TGCAGCGTACAGGGGAGCACCGGGGAGCTGTTTTTT. Translating gives CSVQGSTGELFF.

The chain has TRBV11-1 and TRBJ2-4, with D uncertain. The germline V gene encodes CDR1 SGHAT and CDR2 FQDESV (reference sequence). There are 16 residues in the CDR3. The V and J ends lost 2 bases and 0 bases respectively, with 11 bases between them. CDR3 amino acids: CASSLTGFLAKNIQYF. CDR3 in DNA: TGTGCCAGCAGCTTAACCGGGTTTCTAGCCAAAAACATTCAGTACTTC.

This rearrangement joins TRBV6-5 to TRBJ1-5, with unresolved D. This CDR3 has 15 amino acids. CDR1 is MNHEY and CDR2 is SVGAGI in the germline V gene. V gave up 0 bases and J gave up 1 base, with 7 bases separating them. The CDR3 is CASSYSHGSNQPQHF. Written as DNA, the CDR3 is TGTGCCAGCAGTTACTCCCATGGGAGCAATCAGCCCCAGCATTTT.